This entry lists 16 T cell receptor beta chains sequenced from one sample in a study of somatic mutations in cytotoxic T cells in rheumatoid arthritis. Sequencing used immunoSEQ multiplex PCR; TCRdb keeps in-frame clones, though not all of them. This table has roughly 11,000 clones, 65% to 80% appearing once. Source material: CD8+ T cells sorted from blood. The receptors shown here come from an adult with rheumatoid arthritis.

This chain links TRBV19 with TRBJ1-4; D is ambiguous. V was clipped by 3 bases and J by 5 bases, with 13 bases between them. The germline V gene has CDR1 LNHDA and CDR2 SQIVND (reference sequence). CDR3 size: 15 residues. DNA of the CDR3: TGTGCCAGTAGTATCGGGTTATTGACCAATGAAAAACTGTTTTTT. Translating it yields CASSIGLLTNEKLFF.

The chain is built from TRBV7-9 and TRBJ2-1; D remains unclear. CDR3 length equals 13 residues. CDR1 is SEHNR, CDR2 FQNEAQ, per germline (reference sequence). V lost 10 bases and J 6 bases, leaving 16 bases between the germline ends. This CDR3 is CATQWAGGNEQFF. Here the CDR3 DNA reads TGTGCCACCCAGTGGGCAGGTGGCAATGAGCAGTTCTTC.

The chain employs TRBV6-4 and TRBJ2-2; TRBD1 aligns across 11 bases. The CDR3 has 15 amino acids. The ends lost 2 bases at V and 4 bases at J; junction bases unmatched: 0. Germline values: CDR1 MRHNA, CDR2 SNTAGT. CDR3 in amino acids: CASSDGTGGTGELFF. The CDR3 DNA reads TGTGCCAGCAGTGACGGGACAGGGGGCACCGGGGAGCTGTTTTTT.

The chain has TRBV28 and TRBJ1-5, with 10 bases identical to TRBD1. V was pared by 10 bases and J by 7 bases, with 4 bases of the junction left unmatched. The CDR3 is made up of 12 amino acids. Germline-derived CDR1 and CDR2 are MDHEN and SYDVKM. In DNA form, the CDR3 reads TGTGCCACCGGGACAGGGGACCAGCCCCAGCATTTT. Translated: CATGTGDQPQHF.

The V and J genes are TRBV21-1 and TRBJ1-2; TRBD1, the table's D call, lacks a check against the DNA. TRBV21-1 is labeled a pseudogene. The CDR3 consists of 14 residues. DNA of the CDR3: TGTGCCAGCAAGGCGGGACAGGGGGCAAGTGGCTACACCTTC. Its translation is CASKAGQGASGYTF.

This clone turned up a few times. The rearrangement joins TRBV21-1 to TRBJ1-2; the D call TRBD1 from the table was never checked on the DNA. TRBV21-1 counts as a pseudogene. This CDR3 is built from 12 residues. In DNA, the CDR3 is TGTGCCAGCCGGACAGAAAACTATGGCTACACCTTC. It yields the protein CASRTENYGYTF.

The chain employs TRBV18 and TRBJ2-5, with TRBD2 matching 8 bases. CDR1 is KGHSH, CDR2 LQKENI, per germline. This CDR3 is 14 amino acids long. With 5 bases clipped from V and 0 bases from J, the junction kept 2 bases outside the gene matches. The CDR3 region has the DNA TGTGCCAGCTCATCACTAGCGGACCAAGAGACCCAGTACTTC. Its translation is CASSSLADQETQYF.

This clone was counted a few times. The chain uses TRBV2 and TRBJ2-2; D ambiguous. Germline V gene data show CDR1 as SNHLY and CDR2 as FYNNEI. Trimming stripped 1 base from V and 8 bases from J, with 14 bases between. This CDR3 has 15 residues. The CDR3 bases are TGTGCCAGCAGTGAAGGAAACCGCAGGCGAGGGGAGCTGTTTTTT. This translates into CASSEGNRRRGELFF.

The CDR3 spells CASSLGTEAFF. The CDR3 region has the DNA TGTGCCAGCAGCCTCGGCACTGAAGCTTTCTTT. The chain recombines TRBV7-9 with TRBJ1-1; unclear D gene. This CDR3 has 11 amino acids. Germline V gives CDR1 SEHNR, CDR2 FQNEAQ (reference sequence). Between the trimmed V and J ends, which lost 5 bases and 4 bases, there was a span of 5 bases.

This rearrangement joins TRBV4-3 to TRBJ2-7; perhaps TRBD1 as D (6 bases). CDR1 and CDR2 from the germline V gene are LGHNA and YSLEER. V dropped 1 base and J dropped 2 bases, with 15 bases sitting between them. The CDR3 totals 16 residues. As DNA, the CDR3 is TGCGCCAGCAGCCAAGCGACACAGGGTCTGGCCTACGAGCAGTACTTC. Amino acid sequence: CASSQATQGLAYEQYF.

The chain has TRBV18 and TRBJ2-7; D gene uncertain. This CDR3 contains 14 residues. V lost 0 bases, J lost 7 bases, and 13 bases lay in between. Germline V lookup: CDR1 KGHSH, CDR2 LQKENI. CDR3: CASSPPDASGEQYF. The CDR3 bases are TGTGCCAGCTCACCACCGGACGCCTCGGGTGAGCAGTACTTC.

The chain recombines TRBV4-1 with TRBJ1-6, with 7 bases aligning to TRBD1. Germline V gene sequence: CDR1 MGHRA, CDR2 YSYEKL. Trimming cost V 4 bases and J 1 base; bases outside gene matches: 10. This CDR3 is 18 amino acids long. This chain's CDR3 is CASSLKQGQRSYNSPLHF. CDR3 coding DNA: TGCGCCAGCAGCCTTAAACAGGGACAGAGGTCCTATAATTCACCCCTCCACTTT.

Only a few counts were recorded for this clone. This rearrangement joins TRBV5-1 to TRBJ1-1; D gene unclear. The CDR3 is made up of 13 amino acids. Germline V gives CDR1 SGHRS, CDR2 YFSETQ. V lost 0 bases and J lost 2, with 5 bases in between. The CDR3 DNA follows: TGCGCCAGCAGCTTGGTAGTAAACACTGAAGCTTTCTTT. Amino acids: CASSLVVNTEAFF. The entire variable domain, with the rest obtained from reference TRBV5-1 and TRBJ1-1, is as follows: KAGVTQTPRYLIKTRGQQVTLSCSPISGHRSVSWYQQTPGQGLQFLFEYFSETQRNKGNFPGRFSGRQFSNSRSEMNVSTLELGDSALYLCASSLVVNTEAFFGQGTRLTVV.

V and J are TRBV7-8 and TRBJ2-5; a weak D match, TRBD2 (5 bases). The CDR3 contains 15 residues. Trimming cost V 2 bases and J 5 bases, with 15 bases left between them. Germline CDR1 reads SGHVS; CDR2 reads FQNEAQ. This CDR3 is CASSLSSGWKETQYF. CDR3 DNA sequence: TGTGCCAGCAGCTTAAGTTCGGGGTGGAAGGAGACCCAGTACTTC.

The chain recombines TRBV27 with TRBJ2-7; D is unclear. Deletions cut 5 bases from V and 3 bases from J, with 14 bases between. This CDR3 comprises 14 residues. CDR1 is MNHEY, CDR2 SMNVEV, per germline (reference sequence). CDR3 coding DNA: TGTGCCAGCAGTCCTTCTAAGACCGGCTACGAGCAGTACTTC. It translates to CASSPSKTGYEQYF.

Within the sample, this clone is medium-sized. The chain joins TRBV5-4 to TRBJ2-7; TRBD1 or TRBD2 may be the D gene (5 bases each). Germline V gives CDR1 SGHNT, CDR2 YYREEE (reference sequence). The V gene lost 0 bases and the J gene lost 4 bases, with 11 bases spanning the gap. The CDR3 sequence is 14 residues long. DNA of the CDR3: TGTGCCAGCAGCTTGGCAGGGAGACCTTACGAGCAGTACTTC. It codes for CASSLAGRPYEQYF.